The rows below give T cell receptor beta chains drawn from one sample of a study of T cells after yellow fever vaccination. TCRdb processed the 5' RACE reads anew with MiXCR; each CDR3 protein has one entry. This repertoire shows 250,000 to 400,000 distinct CDR3 sequences, over 3.5% found once; its top ten account for 20% to 25%. This specimen consisted of PBMCs, obtained 5 days after the yellow fever booster vaccination. These receptors came from a man younger than 30 who received the YFV17D yellow fever vaccine. CDR3s include the opening cysteine and the closing phenylalanine or tryptophan. Fields, in order: J gene, clone size, D gene, V gene, CDR3 DNA, CDR3 protein. D genes are given only for firm matches. Clone size is stated in some rows and not others, as once, few, many or a class when expanded.

j_call: TRBJ1-6
clone_size: -
d_call: -
v_call: TRBV9
cdr3_nt: TGTGCCAGCAGCGCTATTGGGACAATATCTTCACCCCTCCACTTT
cdr3_aa: CASSAIGTISSPLHF

j_call: TRBJ1-5
clone_size: few
d_call: -
v_call: TRBV15
cdr3_nt: TGTGCCACCAGCAGAGATCCAGGGAGACGCAATCAGCCCCAGCATTTT
cdr3_aa: CATSRDPGRRNQPQHF

j_call: TRBJ1-5
clone_size: few
d_call: -
v_call: TRBV15
cdr3_nt: TGTGCCACCAGCAGGGGGGGGTTGGGACAGCCCCAGCATTTT
cdr3_aa: CATSRGGLGQPQHF

j_call: TRBJ2-6
clone_size: -
d_call: TRBD2
v_call: TRBV7-3
cdr3_nt: TGTGCCAGCAGCTCTAGAGGGAGGGAAGCCTACTCTGGGGCCAACGTCCTGACTTTC
cdr3_aa: CASSSRGREAYSGANVLTF

j_call: TRBJ1-2
clone_size: many
d_call: TRBD1
v_call: TRBV20-1
cdr3_nt: TGCAGTGCCGCAGGGGGCAACTATGGCTACACCTTC
cdr3_aa: CSAAGGNYGYTF

j_call: TRBJ1-2
clone_size: many
d_call: -
v_call: TRBV11-1
cdr3_nt: TGTGCCAGCAGCTCCCTCAGGGACACTAACTATGGCTACACCTTC
cdr3_aa: CASSSLRDTNYGYTF

j_call: TRBJ1-1
clone_size: few
d_call: -
v_call: TRBV18
cdr3_nt: TGTGCCAGCTCTCCGCCTAACTTTGAGGACACTGAAGCTTTCTTT
cdr3_aa: CASSPPNFEDTEAFF

j_call: TRBJ2-3
clone_size: few
d_call: TRBD2
v_call: TRBV13
cdr3_nt: TGTGCCAGCAGCTCCGCATATCGTACTAGCGCCGATACGCAGTATTTT
cdr3_aa: CASSSAYRTSADTQYF

j_call: TRBJ1-2
clone_size: -
d_call: TRBD1
v_call: TRBV19
cdr3_nt: TGTGCCAGTAGTTCCCGACAGGGGCAAGCTAACTATGGCTACACCTTC
cdr3_aa: CASSSRQGQANYGYTF

j_call: TRBJ2-7
clone_size: many
d_call: TRBD1
v_call: TRBV6-2/TRBV6-3
cdr3_nt: TGTGCCAGCAGTTACGGGACAGGGATGTACGAGCAGTACTTC
cdr3_aa: CASSYGTGMYEQYF

j_call: TRBJ1-2
clone_size: few
d_call: -
v_call: TRBV6-6
cdr3_nt: TGTGCCAGCAGTTACTCTAACTATGGCTACACCTTC
cdr3_aa: CASSYSNYGYTF

j_call: TRBJ2-5
clone_size: few
d_call: -
v_call: TRBV23-1
cdr3_nt: TGCGCCAGCAGTCAATTGGGCTACGAGACCCAGTACTTC
cdr3_aa: CASSQLGYETQYF

j_call: TRBJ1-1
clone_size: few
d_call: TRBD1
v_call: TRBV9
cdr3_nt: TGTGCCAGCAGCGTTGGACAGGGTTTCGGTACTGAAGCTTTCTTT
cdr3_aa: CASSVGQGFGTEAFF

j_call: TRBJ2-1
clone_size: few
d_call: TRBD2
v_call: TRBV6-5
cdr3_nt: TGTGCCAGCAGAGATCCCAGGACTAGCGGGGGTGGTGAGCAGTTCTTC
cdr3_aa: CASRDPRTSGGGEQFF

j_call: TRBJ1-5
clone_size: -
d_call: TRBD1
v_call: TRBV4-1
cdr3_nt: TGCGCCAGCAGCCAAGAGGTCAGGGGGGCAAATCAGCCCCAGCATTTT
cdr3_aa: CASSQEVRGANQPQHF

j_call: TRBJ2-1
clone_size: many
d_call: -
v_call: TRBV18
cdr3_nt: TGTGCCAGCTCACCACAGAATCAATGGGAGCAGTTCTTC
cdr3_aa: CASSPQNQWEQFF

j_call: TRBJ2-5
clone_size: -
d_call: -
v_call: TRBV20-1
cdr3_nt: TGCAGTGCTATCTCGGGTGCAGGGTGGGAGACCCAGTACTTC
cdr3_aa: CSAISGAGWETQYF

j_call: TRBJ1-2
clone_size: -
d_call: TRBD1
v_call: TRBV7-9
cdr3_nt: TGTGCCAGCAGCGGGGGAGCATCGGGACAGGGTGGTCGGCGCTACACCTTC
cdr3_aa: CASSGGASGQGGRRYTF

j_call: TRBJ1-2
clone_size: -
d_call: -
v_call: TRBV2
cdr3_nt: TGTGCCTCCTCTCCCGAGGGAGGTAACTATGGCTACACCTTC
cdr3_aa: CASSPEGGNYGYTF

j_call: TRBJ2-7
clone_size: many
d_call: TRBD1
v_call: TRBV4-1
cdr3_nt: TGCGCCAGCAGCCAAGACAGGGGGCTCCTTCGGATCTACGAGCAGTACTTC
cdr3_aa: CASSQDRGLLRIYEQYF

j_call: TRBJ1-1
clone_size: -
d_call: -
v_call: TRBV7-9
cdr3_nt: TGTGCCAGCAGCCTCGGGCCCAATGAAGCTTTCTTT
cdr3_aa: CASSLGPNEAFF

j_call: TRBJ1-1
clone_size: many
d_call: -
v_call: TRBV5-1
cdr3_nt: TGCGCCAGCAGCTTGAATCAGGGTAACACTGAAGCTTTCTTT
cdr3_aa: CASSLNQGNTEAFF

j_call: TRBJ2-5
clone_size: -
d_call: TRBD2
v_call: TRBV7-3
cdr3_nt: TGTGCCAGCAGCACGGGACTAGCGGGGGATAGAGAGACCCAGTACTTC
cdr3_aa: CASSTGLAGDRETQYF

j_call: TRBJ1-3
clone_size: -
d_call: -
v_call: TRBV20-1
cdr3_nt: TGCAGTGCTAGCGGACGGCTCTCTGGAAACACCATATATTTT
cdr3_aa: CSASGRLSGNTIYF

j_call: TRBJ2-6
clone_size: -
d_call: TRBD2
v_call: TRBV9
cdr3_nt: TGTGCCAGCAGCTTAACAGCGGGGGGGCTGGGGGCCAACGTCCTGACTTTC
cdr3_aa: CASSLTAGGLGANVLTF

j_call: TRBJ2-7
clone_size: few
d_call: -
v_call: TRBV19
cdr3_nt: TGTGCCAGTAGTATAGGCCAGTTCGACGAGCAGTACTTC
cdr3_aa: CASSIGQFDEQYF

j_call: TRBJ1-5
clone_size: -
d_call: -
v_call: TRBV4-3
cdr3_nt: TGCGCCAGCAGCCAAGATAAACCCCCGCTTCGGACAGAGCAGATTAGCAATCAGCCCCAGCATTTT
cdr3_aa: CASSQDKPPLRTEQISNQPQHF

j_call: TRBJ1-1
clone_size: many
d_call: -
v_call: TRBV12-3/TRBV12-4
cdr3_nt: TGTGCCAGCAGCCGCCAAGGCGCTGAAGCTTTCTTT
cdr3_aa: CASSRQGAEAFF

j_call: TRBJ1-5
clone_size: -
d_call: -
v_call: TRBV12-3/TRBV12-4
cdr3_nt: TGTGCCAGCAGTGACATGGGCTGGGCGCCCCAGCATTTT
cdr3_aa: CASSDMGWAPQHF

j_call: TRBJ1-1
clone_size: -
d_call: -
v_call: TRBV4-1
cdr3_nt: TGCGCCAGCAGCCAAGATACCTCTATAGGACAGAAACACGGGTTTGAAGCTTTCTTT
cdr3_aa: CASSQDTSIGQKHGFEAFF

j_call: TRBJ2-2
clone_size: -
d_call: -
v_call: TRBV19
cdr3_nt: TGTGCCAGTACGCAGGGTGGGCAAGGGGAGCTGTTTTTT
cdr3_aa: CASTQGGQGELFF

j_call: TRBJ1-2
clone_size: -
d_call: -
v_call: TRBV5-4
cdr3_nt: TGTGCCAGCAGCTTGGCCGTCAGGGAAGACTACACCTTC
cdr3_aa: CASSLAVREDYTF

j_call: TRBJ1-3
clone_size: many
d_call: -
v_call: TRBV7-9
cdr3_nt: TGTGCCAGCAGATATAACCGGGACACATCTTCTGGAAACACCATATATTTT
cdr3_aa: CASRYNRDTSSGNTIYF

j_call: TRBJ2-3
clone_size: many
d_call: -
v_call: TRBV29-1
cdr3_nt: TGCAGCGTTCTCTTGCCTCCCGGATCAGATACGCAGTATTTT
cdr3_aa: CSVLLPPGSDTQYF

j_call: TRBJ2-1
clone_size: -
d_call: -
v_call: TRBV30
cdr3_nt: TGTGCCTGGACTAGCGTTAGCTCCTACAATGAGCAGTTCTTC
cdr3_aa: CAWTSVSSYNEQFF

j_call: TRBJ2-5
clone_size: -
d_call: TRBD2
v_call: TRBV4-3
cdr3_nt: TGCGCCAGCAGCCAAGGAGAAGTTCGCGGGGGATCTGGAGAGACCCAGTACTTC
cdr3_aa: CASSQGEVRGGSGETQYF

j_call: TRBJ2-5
clone_size: many
d_call: TRBD2
v_call: TRBV4-3
cdr3_nt: TGCGCCAGCAGCACGGGACTAGGGGGTCGAGAGACCCAGTACTTC
cdr3_aa: CASSTGLGGRETQYF

j_call: TRBJ1-1
clone_size: many
d_call: -
v_call: TRBV7-2
cdr3_nt: TGTGCCAGCAGCTTAGATATTCTCGCTGAAGCTTTCTTT
cdr3_aa: CASSLDILAEAFF

j_call: TRBJ1-2
clone_size: -
d_call: -
v_call: TRBV28
cdr3_nt: TGTGCCAGCAGTATTTTTGGCAGGGGCGATGGCTACACCTTC
cdr3_aa: CASSIFGRGDGYTF

j_call: TRBJ1-6
clone_size: many
d_call: -
v_call: TRBV7-3
cdr3_nt: TGTGCCAGCAGCCGTGGACAGATAAATTCACCCCTCCACTTT
cdr3_aa: CASSRGQINSPLHF

j_call: TRBJ2-3
clone_size: few
d_call: -
v_call: TRBV12-3/TRBV12-4
cdr3_nt: TGTGCCAGCAGTCCGACGGTAGTGATAGATACGCAGTATTTT
cdr3_aa: CASSPTVVIDTQYF

j_call: TRBJ2-7
clone_size: few
d_call: -
v_call: TRBV6-5
cdr3_nt: TGTGCCAGCAGTTATAAAGCAGGGACCCCCCGGGAGCAGTACTTC
cdr3_aa: CASSYKAGTPREQYF

j_call: TRBJ2-5
clone_size: -
d_call: -
v_call: TRBV3-1
cdr3_nt: TGTGCCAGCAGCCCCGAGGGACGGCTCCAGGAGACCCAGTACTTC
cdr3_aa: CASSPEGRLQETQYF

j_call: TRBJ1-4
clone_size: few
d_call: -
v_call: TRBV5-1
cdr3_nt: TGCGCCAGCAGCCCCCGAACGGGCTGGAATGAAAAACTGTTTTTT
cdr3_aa: CASSPRTGWNEKLFF

j_call: TRBJ1-2
clone_size: many
d_call: -
v_call: TRBV28
cdr3_nt: TGTGCCAGCACTAAACAGCATTATGGCTACACCTTC
cdr3_aa: CASTKQHYGYTF

j_call: TRBJ1-2
clone_size: few
d_call: TRBD1
v_call: TRBV7-2
cdr3_nt: TGTGCCAGCAGCCCCCGACGACAGGGGGATACACATGGCTACACCTTC
cdr3_aa: CASSPRRQGDTHGYTF

j_call: TRBJ1-1
clone_size: many
d_call: -
v_call: TRBV27
cdr3_nt: TGTGCCAGCAGTAAGTCGGGACTTCGAGCTTTCTTT
cdr3_aa: CASSKSGLRAFF

j_call: TRBJ2-5
clone_size: many
d_call: -
v_call: TRBV11-2
cdr3_nt: TGTGCCAGCAGCTTTGGAGACAGGGAGGTGGAGACCCAGTACTTC
cdr3_aa: CASSFGDREVETQYF

j_call: TRBJ2-3
clone_size: -
d_call: TRBD2
v_call: TRBV5-4
cdr3_nt: TGTGCCAGCAGCTTGGCCGTGGCGGGGGAGACAGATACGCAGTATTTT
cdr3_aa: CASSLAVAGETDTQYF

j_call: TRBJ1-2
clone_size: many
d_call: -
v_call: TRBV12-3/TRBV12-4
cdr3_nt: TGTGCCAGCAGTTTAGCTCGTAACAGGGCTGGCTACACCTTC
cdr3_aa: CASSLARNRAGYTF

j_call: TRBJ2-5
clone_size: many
d_call: -
v_call: TRBV12-3/TRBV12-4
cdr3_nt: TGTGCCAGCAGTTGGAGGTCGGGTCAAGAGACCCAGTACTTC
cdr3_aa: CASSWRSGQETQYF

j_call: TRBJ2-1
clone_size: -
d_call: -
v_call: TRBV11-2
cdr3_nt: TGTGCCAGCGCCTTGGACTGGAACAATGAGCAGTTCTTC
cdr3_aa: CASALDWNNEQFF

j_call: TRBJ2-2
clone_size: many
d_call: -
v_call: TRBV10-3
cdr3_nt: TGTGCCATCAGTGTAACCGGGGAGCTGTTTTTT
cdr3_aa: CAISVTGELFF

j_call: TRBJ1-5
clone_size: many
d_call: -
v_call: TRBV7-9
cdr3_nt: TGTGCCAGCAGCCTGACGGATAGCAATCAGCCCCAGCATTTT
cdr3_aa: CASSLTDSNQPQHF

j_call: TRBJ2-4
clone_size: -
d_call: -
v_call: TRBV6-5
cdr3_nt: TGTGCCAGCAGGAACAGACGACCGTCCACTAAAAACATTCAGTACTTC
cdr3_aa: CASRNRRPSTKNIQYF